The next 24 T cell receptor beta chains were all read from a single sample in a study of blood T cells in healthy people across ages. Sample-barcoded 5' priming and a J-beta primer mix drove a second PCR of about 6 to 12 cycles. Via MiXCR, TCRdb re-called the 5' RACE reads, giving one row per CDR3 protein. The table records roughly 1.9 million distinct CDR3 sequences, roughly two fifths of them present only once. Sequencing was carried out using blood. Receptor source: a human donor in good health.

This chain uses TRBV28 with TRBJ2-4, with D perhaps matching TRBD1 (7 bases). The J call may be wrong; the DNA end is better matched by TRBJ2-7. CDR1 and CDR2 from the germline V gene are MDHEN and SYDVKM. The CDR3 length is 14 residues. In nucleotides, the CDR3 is TGTGCCAGCAGTGACCAGGGGGGTATCTACGAGCAGTACTTC. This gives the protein CASSDQGGIYEQYF.

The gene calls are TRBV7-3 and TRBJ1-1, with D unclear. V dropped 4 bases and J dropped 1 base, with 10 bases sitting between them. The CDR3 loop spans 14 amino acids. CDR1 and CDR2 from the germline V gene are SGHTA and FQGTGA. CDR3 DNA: TGTGCCAGCAGCTACGGACCGCAGAACACTGAAGCTTTCTTT. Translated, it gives CASSYGPQNTEAFF.

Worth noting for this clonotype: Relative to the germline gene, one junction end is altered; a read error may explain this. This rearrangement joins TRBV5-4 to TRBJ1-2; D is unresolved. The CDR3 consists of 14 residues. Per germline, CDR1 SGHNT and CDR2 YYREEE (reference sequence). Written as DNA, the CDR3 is TGTGCCAGCAGCTTGCCGCCCCATAACCATGGCTACACCTTC. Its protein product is CASSLPPHNHGYTF.

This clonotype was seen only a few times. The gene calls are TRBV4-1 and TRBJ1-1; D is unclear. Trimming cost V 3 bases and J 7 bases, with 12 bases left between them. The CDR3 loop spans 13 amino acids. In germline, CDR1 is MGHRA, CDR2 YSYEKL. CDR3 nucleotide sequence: TGCGCCAGCAGCCATTCAATGGGCTTTGAAGCTTTCTTT. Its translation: CASSHSMGFEAFF.

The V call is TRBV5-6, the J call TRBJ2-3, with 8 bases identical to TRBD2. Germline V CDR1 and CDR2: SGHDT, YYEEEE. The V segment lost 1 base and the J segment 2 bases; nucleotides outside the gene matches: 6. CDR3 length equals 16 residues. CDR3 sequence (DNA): TGTGCCAGCAGCTTGAAGCTAGCGGGCATCACAGATACGCAGTATTTT. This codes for CASSLKLAGITDTQYF.

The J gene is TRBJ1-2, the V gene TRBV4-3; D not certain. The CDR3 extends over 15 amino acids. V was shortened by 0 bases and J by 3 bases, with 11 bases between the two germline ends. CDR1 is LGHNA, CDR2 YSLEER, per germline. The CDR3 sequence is CASSQDYSLDYGYTF. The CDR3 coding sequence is TGCGCCAGCAGCCAAGATTACAGTCTGGACTATGGCTACACCTTC.

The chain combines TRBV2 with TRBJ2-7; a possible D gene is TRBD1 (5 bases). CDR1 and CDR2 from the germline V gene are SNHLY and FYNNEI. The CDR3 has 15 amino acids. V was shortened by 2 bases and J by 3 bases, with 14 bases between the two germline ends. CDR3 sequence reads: CASSESQGPYYEQYF. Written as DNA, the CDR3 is TGTGCCAGCAGTGAATCCCAGGGCCCCTACTACGAGCAGTACTTC.

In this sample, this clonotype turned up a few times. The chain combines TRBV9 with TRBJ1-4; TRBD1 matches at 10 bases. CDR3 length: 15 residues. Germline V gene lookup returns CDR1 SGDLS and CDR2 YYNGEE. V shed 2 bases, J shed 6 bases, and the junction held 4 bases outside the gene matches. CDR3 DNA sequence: TGTGCCAGCAGCGTTGGACAGGGGGGCGATGAAAAACTGTTTTTT. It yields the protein CASSVGQGGDEKLFF.

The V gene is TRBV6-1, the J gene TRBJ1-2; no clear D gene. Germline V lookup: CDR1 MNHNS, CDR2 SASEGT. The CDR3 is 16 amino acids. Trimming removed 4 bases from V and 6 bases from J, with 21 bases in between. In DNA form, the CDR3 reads TGTGCCAGCAGTGTCGGCCACTCCGGGAGTGGGGATGGCTACACCTTC. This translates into CASSVGHSGSGDGYTF.

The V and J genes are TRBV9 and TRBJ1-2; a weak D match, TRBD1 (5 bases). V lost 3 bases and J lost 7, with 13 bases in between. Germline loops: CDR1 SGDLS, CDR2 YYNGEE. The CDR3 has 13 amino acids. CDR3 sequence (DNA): TGTGCCAGCAGCGACACCGGGGCTAGTGGCTACACCTTC. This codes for CASSDTGASGYTF.

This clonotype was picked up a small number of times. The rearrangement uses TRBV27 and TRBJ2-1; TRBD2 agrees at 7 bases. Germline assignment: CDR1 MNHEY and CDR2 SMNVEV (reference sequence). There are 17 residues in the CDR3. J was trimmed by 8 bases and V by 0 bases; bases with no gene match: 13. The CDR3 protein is CASSLSNLADNTDEQFF. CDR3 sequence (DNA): TGTGCCAGCAGTTTATCGAATCTAGCGGACAACACCGATGAGCAGTTCTTC.

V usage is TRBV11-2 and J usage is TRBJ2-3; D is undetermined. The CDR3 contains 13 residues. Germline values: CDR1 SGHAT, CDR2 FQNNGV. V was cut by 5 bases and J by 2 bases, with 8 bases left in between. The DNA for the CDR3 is TGTGCCAGCAGCGCATTTTTCACAGATACGCAGTATTTT. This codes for CASSAFFTDTQYF.

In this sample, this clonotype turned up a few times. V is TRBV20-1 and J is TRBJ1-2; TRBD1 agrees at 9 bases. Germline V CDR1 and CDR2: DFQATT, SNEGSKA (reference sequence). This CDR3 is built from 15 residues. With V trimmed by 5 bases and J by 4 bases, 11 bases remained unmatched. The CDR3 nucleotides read TGCAGTGCTGACCTGGACAGGGGAGTTGGCTATGGCTACACCTTC. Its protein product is CSADLDRGVGYGYTF.

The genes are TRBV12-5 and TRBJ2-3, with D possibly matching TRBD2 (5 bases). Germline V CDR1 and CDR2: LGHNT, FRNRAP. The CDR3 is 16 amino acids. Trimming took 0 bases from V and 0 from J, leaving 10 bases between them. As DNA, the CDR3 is TGTGCTAGTGGTTTGGTATTGGGAGCTAGCACAGATACGCAGTATTTT. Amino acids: CASGLVLGASTDTQYF.

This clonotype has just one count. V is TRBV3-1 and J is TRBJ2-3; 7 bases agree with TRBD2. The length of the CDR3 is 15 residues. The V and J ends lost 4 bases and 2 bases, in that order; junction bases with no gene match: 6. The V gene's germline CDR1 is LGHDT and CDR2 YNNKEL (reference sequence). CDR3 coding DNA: TGTGCCAGCAGCCCCCGCCGGGACTACACAGATACGCAGTATTTT. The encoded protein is CASSPRRDYTDTQYF.

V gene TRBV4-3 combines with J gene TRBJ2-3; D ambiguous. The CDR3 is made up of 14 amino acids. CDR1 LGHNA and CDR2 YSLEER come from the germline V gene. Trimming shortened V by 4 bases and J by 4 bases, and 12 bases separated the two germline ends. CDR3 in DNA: TGCGCCAGCAGCCGTGGGTTGGGCGCAGATACGCAGTATTTT. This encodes CASSRGLGADTQYF.

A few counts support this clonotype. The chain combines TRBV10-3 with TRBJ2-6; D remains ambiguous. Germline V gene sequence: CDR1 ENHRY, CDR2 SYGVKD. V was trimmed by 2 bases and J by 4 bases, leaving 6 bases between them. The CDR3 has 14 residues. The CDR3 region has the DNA TGTGCCATCAGTGAGGCGCAGGGGGCCAACGTCCTGACTTTC. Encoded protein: CAISEAQGANVLTF.

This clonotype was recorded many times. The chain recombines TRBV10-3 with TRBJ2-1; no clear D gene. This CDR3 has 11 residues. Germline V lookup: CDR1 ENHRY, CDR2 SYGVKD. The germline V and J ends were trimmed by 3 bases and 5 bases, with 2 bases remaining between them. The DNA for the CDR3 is TGTGCCATCAGTGACCACAATGAGCAGTTCTTC. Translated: CAISDHNEQFF.

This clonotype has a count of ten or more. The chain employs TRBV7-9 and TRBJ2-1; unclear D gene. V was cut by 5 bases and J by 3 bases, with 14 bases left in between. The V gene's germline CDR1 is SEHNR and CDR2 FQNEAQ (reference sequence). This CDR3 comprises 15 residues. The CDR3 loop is CASSPRGQRYNEQFF. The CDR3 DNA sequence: TGTGCCAGCAGCCCTAGAGGCCAGCGCTACAATGAGCAGTTCTTC.

CDR3: CASTRDRLEVGTEAFF. DNA for the CDR3: TGTGCCAGTACCCGGGACAGGTTGGAGGTAGGCACTGAAGCTTTCTTT. The chain is built from TRBV19 and TRBJ1-1; 8 bases agree with TRBD1. J gave up 4 bases and V 7 bases, and 14 bases lay outside the gene matches. CDR1 and CDR2 from the germline V gene are LNHDA and SQIVND (reference sequence). This CDR3 spans 16 amino acids. Complete variable domain (other parts from reference TRBV19 and TRBJ1-1): DGGITQSPKYLFRKEGQNVTLSCEQNLNHDAMYWYRQDPGQGLRLIYYSQIVNDFQKGDIAEGYSVSREKKESFPLTVTSAQKNPTAFYLCASTRDRLEVGTEAFFGQGTRLTVV.

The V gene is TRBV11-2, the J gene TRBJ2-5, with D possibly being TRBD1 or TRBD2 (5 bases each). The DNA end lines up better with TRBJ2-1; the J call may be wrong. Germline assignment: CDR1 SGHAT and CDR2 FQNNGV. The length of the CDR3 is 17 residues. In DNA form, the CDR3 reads TGTGCCAGCAGCCGAAGGGGCTCCCTAGCCAGCCGAGAGACCCAGTTCTTC. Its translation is CASSRRGSLASRETQFF.

The CDR3 loop reads CASSLYLPGQGLNEQFF. CDR3 DNA sequence: TGTGCCAGCAGCCTATACTTACCGGGACAAGGTCTAAATGAGCAGTTCTTC. V and J are TRBV7-8 and TRBJ2-1; TRBD1 is a possible D gene (6 bases). The CDR3 runs to 17 residues. V lost 5 bases, J lost 7 bases, and 24 bases lay in between. Germline loops: CDR1 SGHVS, CDR2 FQNEAQ.

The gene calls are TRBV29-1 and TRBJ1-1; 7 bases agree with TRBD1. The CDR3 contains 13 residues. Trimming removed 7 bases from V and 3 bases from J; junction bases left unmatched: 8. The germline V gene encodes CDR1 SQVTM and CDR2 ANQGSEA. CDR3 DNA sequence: TGCAGCGCTTCGACAGGGACGCACACTGAAGCTTTCTTT. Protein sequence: CSASTGTHTEAFF.

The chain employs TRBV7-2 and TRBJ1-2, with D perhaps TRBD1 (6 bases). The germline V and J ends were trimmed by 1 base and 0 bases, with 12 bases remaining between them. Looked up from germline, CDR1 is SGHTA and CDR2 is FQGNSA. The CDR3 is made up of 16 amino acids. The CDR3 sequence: CASSLVAQGANYGYTF. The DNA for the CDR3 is TGTGCCAGCAGCTTAGTGGCACAGGGAGCTAACTATGGCTACACCTTC.